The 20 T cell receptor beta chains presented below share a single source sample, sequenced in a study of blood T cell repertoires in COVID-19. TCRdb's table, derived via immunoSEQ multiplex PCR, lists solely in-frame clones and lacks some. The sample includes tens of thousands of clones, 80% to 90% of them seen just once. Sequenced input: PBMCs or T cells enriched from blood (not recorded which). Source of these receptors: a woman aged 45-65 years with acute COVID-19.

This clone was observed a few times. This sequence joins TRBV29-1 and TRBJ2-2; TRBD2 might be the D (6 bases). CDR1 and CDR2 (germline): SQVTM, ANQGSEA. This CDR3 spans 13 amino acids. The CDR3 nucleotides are TGCAGTTATTCCGCGGGGCCCACCGGGGAGCTGTTTTTT. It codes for CSYSAGPTGELFF.

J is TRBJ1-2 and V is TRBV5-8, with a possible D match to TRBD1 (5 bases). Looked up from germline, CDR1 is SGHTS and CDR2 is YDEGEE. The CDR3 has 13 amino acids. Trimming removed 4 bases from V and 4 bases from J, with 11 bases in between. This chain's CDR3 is CASSPTRVYGYTF. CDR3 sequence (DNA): TGTGCCAGCAGCCCAACCAGGGTCTATGGCTACACCTTC.

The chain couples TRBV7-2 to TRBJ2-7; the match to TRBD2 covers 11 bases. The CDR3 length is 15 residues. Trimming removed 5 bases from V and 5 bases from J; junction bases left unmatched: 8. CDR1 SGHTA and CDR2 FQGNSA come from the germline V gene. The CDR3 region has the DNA TGTGCCAGCAGCAAACCGACTAGCGGGATCGACGAGCAGTACTTC. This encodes CASSKPTSGIDEQYF.

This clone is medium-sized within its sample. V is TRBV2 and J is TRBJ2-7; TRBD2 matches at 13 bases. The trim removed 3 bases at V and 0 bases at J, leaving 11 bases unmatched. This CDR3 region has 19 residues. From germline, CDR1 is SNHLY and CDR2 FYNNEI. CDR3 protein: CASSDGGLAGPTLSYEQYF. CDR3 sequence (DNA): TGTGCCAGCAGTGACGGGGGACTAGCGGGACCAACCCTCTCCTACGAGCAGTACTTC.

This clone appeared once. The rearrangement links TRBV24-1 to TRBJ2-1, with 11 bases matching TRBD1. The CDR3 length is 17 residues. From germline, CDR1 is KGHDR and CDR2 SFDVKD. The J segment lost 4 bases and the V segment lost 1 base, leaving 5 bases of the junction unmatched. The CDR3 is CATSDFSGQGGYNEQFF. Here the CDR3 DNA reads TGTGCCACCAGTGATTTCTCGGGACAGGGGGGGTACAATGAGCAGTTCTTC.

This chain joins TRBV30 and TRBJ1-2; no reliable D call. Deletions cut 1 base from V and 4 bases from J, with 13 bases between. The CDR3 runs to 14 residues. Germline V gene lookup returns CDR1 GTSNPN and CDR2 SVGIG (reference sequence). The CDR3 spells CAWSAGVLGYGYTF. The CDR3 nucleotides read TGTGCCTGGAGTGCCGGGGTTCTTGGCTATGGCTACACCTTC.

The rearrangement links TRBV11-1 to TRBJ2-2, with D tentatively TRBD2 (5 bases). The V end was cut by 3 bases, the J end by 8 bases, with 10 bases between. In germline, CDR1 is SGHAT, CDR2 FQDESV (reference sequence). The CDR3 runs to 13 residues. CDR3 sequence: CASSFGVSGELFF. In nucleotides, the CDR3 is TGTGCCAGCAGCTTCGGGGTTTCGGGGGAGCTGTTTTTT.

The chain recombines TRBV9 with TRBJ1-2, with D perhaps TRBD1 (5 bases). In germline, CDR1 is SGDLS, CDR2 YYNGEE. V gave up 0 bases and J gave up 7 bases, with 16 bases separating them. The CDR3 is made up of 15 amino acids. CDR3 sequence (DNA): TGTGCCAGCAGCGTAGATGGCAGGGATGCTCTTGGCTACACCTTC. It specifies CASSVDGRDALGYTF. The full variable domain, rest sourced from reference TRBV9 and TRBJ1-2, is DSGVTQTPKHLITATGQRVTLRCSPRSGDLSVYWYQQSLDQGLQFLIQYYNGEERAKGNILERFSAQQFPDLHSELNLSSLELGDSALYFCASSVDGRDALGYTFGSGTRLTVV.

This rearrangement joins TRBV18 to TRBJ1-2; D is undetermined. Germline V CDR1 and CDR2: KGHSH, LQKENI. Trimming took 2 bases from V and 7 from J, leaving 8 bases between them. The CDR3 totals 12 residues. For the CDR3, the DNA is TGTGCCAGCTCACCAGGGGAGGCTGGCTACACCTTC. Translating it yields CASSPGEAGYTF.

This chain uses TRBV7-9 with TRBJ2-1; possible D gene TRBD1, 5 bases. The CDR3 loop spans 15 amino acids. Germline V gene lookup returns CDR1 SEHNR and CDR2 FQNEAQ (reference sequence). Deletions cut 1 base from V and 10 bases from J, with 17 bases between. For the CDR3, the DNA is TGTGCCAGCAGCTTAGAAAGGGGCGCACGATCGGAGCAGTTCTTC. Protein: CASSLERGARSEQFF.

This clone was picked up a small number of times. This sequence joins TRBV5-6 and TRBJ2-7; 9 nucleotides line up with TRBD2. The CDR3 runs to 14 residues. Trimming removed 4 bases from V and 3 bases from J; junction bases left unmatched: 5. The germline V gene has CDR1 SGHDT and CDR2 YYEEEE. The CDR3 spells CASSMGLAHYEQYF. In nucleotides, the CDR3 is TGTGCCAGCAGCATGGGACTAGCCCACTACGAGCAGTACTTC.

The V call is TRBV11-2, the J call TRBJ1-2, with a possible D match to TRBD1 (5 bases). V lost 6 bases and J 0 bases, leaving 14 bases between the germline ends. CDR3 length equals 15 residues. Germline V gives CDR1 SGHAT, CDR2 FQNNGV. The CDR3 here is CASRPGWGANYGYTF. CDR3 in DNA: TGTGCCAGCAGGCCTGGTTGGGGCGCTAACTATGGCTACACCTTC.

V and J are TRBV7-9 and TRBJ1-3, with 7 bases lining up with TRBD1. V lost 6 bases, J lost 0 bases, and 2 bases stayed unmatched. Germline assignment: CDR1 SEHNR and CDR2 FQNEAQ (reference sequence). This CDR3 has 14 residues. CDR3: CASSGTVSGNTIYF. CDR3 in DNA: TGTGCCAGCAGTGGGACAGTCTCTGGAAACACCATATATTTT.

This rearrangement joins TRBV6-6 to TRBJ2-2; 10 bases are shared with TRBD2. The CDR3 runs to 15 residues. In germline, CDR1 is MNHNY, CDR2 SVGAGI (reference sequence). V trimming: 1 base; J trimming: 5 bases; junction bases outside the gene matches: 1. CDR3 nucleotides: TGTGCCAGCAGTTACTTGACTAGCGGGACCGGGGAGCTGTTTTTT. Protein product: CASSYLTSGTGELFF.

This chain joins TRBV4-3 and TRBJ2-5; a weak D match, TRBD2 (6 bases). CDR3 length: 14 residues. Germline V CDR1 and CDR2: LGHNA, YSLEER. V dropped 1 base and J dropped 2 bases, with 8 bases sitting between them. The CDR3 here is CASSQGLGQETQYF. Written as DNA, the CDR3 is TGCGCCAGCAGCCAAGGACTAGGTCAAGAGACCCAGTACTTC.

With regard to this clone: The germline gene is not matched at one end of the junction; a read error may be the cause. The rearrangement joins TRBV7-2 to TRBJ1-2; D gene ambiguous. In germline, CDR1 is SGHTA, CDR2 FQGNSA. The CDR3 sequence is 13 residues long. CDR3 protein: CASSLDQYSQAYF. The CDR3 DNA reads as TGTGCCAGCAGCTTAGATCAATATAGTCAGGCCTACTTC.

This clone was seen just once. CDR3 amino acids: CSVARGNTGELFF. CDR3 coding DNA: TGCAGCGTTGCCAGGGGCAACACCGGGGAGCTGTTTTTT. The J gene is TRBJ2-2, the V gene TRBV29-1; weak D call: TRBD1 (6 bases). The germline CDR1 and CDR2 sequences are SQVTM and ANQGSEA. Trimming cost V 4 bases and J 2 bases, with 8 bases left between them. The CDR3 consists of 13 residues.

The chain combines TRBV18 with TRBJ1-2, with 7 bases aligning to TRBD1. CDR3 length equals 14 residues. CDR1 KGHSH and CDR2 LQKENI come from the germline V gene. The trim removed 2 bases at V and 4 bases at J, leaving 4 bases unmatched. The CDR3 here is CASSPSGQAYGYTF. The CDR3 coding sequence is TGTGCCAGCTCACCATCCGGACAGGCCTATGGCTACACCTTC.

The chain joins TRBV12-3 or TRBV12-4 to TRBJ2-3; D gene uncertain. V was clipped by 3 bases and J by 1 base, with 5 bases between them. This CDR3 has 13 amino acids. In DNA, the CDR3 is TGTGCCAGCAGTTTTTATGGCACAGATACGCAGTATTTT. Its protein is CASSFYGTDTQYF.

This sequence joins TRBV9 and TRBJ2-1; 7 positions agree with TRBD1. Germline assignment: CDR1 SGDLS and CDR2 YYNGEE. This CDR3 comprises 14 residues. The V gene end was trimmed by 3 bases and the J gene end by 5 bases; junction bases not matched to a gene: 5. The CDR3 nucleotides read TGTGCCAGCAGCGAACAGGGGTTGAACAATGAGCAGTTCTTC. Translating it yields CASSEQGLNNEQFF.